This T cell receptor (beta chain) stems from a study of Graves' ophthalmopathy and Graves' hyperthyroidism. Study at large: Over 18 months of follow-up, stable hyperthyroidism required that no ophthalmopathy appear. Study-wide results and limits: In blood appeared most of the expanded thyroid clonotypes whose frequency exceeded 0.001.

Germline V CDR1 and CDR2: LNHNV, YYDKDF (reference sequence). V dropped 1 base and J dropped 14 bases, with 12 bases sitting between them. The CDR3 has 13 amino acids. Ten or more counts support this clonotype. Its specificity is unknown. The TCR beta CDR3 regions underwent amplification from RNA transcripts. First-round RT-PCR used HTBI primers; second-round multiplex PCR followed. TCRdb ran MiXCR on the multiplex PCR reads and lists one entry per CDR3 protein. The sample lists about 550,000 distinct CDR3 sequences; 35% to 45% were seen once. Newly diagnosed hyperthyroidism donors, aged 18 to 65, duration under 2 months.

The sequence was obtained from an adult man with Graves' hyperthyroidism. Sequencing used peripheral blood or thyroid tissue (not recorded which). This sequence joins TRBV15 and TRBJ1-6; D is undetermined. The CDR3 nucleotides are TGTGCCACCAGCAGAGGCTTGCTTGGGGCCCTCCACTTT. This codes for CATSRGLLGALHF.